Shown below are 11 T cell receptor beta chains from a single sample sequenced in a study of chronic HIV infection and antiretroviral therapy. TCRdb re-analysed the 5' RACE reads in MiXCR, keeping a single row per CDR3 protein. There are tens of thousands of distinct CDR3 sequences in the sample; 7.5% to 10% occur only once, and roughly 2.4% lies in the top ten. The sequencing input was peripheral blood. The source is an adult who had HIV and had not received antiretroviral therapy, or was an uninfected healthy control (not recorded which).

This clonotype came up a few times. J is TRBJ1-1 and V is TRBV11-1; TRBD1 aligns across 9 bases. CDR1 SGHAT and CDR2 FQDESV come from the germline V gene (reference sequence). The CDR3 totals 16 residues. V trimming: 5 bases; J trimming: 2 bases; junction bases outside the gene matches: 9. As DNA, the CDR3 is TGTGCCAGCAGCCTTCGGACAGGGGCCCCCAACACTGAAGCTTTCTTT. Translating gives CASSLRTGAPNTEAFF.

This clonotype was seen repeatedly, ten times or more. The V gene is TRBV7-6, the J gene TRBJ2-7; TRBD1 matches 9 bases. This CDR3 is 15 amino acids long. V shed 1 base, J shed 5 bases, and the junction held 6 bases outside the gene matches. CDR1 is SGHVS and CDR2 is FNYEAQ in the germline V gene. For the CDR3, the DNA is TGTGCCAGCAGCTTAGGTCCACAGGGGGCCAACGAGCAGTACTTC. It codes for CASSLGPQGANEQYF. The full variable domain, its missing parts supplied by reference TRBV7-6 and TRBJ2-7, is GAGVSQSPRYKVTKRGQDVALRCDPISGHVSLYWYRQALGQGPEFLTYFNYEAQQDKSGLPNDRFSAERPEGSISTLTIQRTEQRDSAMYRCASSLGPQGANEQYFGPGTRLTVT.

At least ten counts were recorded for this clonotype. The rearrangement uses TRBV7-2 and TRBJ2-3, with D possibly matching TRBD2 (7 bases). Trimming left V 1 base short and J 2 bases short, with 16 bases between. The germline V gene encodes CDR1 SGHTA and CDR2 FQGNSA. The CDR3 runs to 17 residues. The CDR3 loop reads CASSLVEGGGPTDTQYF. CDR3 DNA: TGTGCCAGCAGCTTAGTGGAGGGGGGGGGCCCCACAGATACGCAGTATTTT.

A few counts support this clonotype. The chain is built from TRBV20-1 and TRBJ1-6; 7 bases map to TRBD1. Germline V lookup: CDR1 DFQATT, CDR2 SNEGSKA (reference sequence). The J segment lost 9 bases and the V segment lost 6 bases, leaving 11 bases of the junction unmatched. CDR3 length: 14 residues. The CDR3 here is CSARGQEESSPLHF. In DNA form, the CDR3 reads TGCAGTGCACGCGGACAGGAGGAAAGTTCACCCCTCCACTTT.

The CDR3 protein is CSASWTGNSIEAFF. DNA for the CDR3: TGCAGTGCTTCCTGGACAGGCAATTCCATCGAAGCTTTCTTT. The chain couples TRBV20-1 to TRBJ1-1; 7 nucleotides line up with TRBD1. The V and J ends lost 5 bases and 8 bases, in that order; junction bases with no gene match: 14. This CDR3 comprises 14 residues. Per the germline V gene, CDR1 is DFQATT and CDR2 is SNEGSKA (reference sequence).

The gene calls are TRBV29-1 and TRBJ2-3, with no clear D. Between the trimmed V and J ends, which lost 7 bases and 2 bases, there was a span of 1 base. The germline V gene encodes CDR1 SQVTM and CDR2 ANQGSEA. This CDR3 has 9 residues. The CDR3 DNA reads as TGCAGCGACACAGATACGCAGTATTTT. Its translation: CSDTDTQYF.

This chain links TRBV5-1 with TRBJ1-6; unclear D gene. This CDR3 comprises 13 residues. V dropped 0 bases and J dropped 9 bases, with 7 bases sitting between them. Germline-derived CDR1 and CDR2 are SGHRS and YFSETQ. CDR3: CASSLGRGSPLHF. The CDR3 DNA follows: TGCGCCAGCAGCTTGGGCCGGGGTTCACCCCTCCACTTT.

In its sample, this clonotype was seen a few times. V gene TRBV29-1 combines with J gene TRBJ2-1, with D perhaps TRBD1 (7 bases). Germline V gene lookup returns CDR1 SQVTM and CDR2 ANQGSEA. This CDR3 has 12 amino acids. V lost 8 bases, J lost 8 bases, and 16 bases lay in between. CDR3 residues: CSTQGGLDEQFF. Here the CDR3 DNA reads TGCAGCACTCAGGGGGGTCTGGATGAGCAGTTCTTC.

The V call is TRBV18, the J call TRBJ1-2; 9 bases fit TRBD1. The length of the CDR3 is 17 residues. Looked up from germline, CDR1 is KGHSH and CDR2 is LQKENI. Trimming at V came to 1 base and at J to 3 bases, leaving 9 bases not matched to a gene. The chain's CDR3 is CASSPLGQGTSDYGYTF. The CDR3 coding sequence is TGTGCCAGCTCACCACTTGGACAGGGGACAAGCGACTATGGCTACACCTTC.

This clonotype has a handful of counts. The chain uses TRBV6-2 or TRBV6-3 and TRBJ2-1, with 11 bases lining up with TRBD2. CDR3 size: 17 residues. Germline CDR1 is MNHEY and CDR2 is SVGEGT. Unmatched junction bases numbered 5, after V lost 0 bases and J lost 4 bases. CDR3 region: CASSYSPSGGLYNEQFF. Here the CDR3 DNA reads TGTGCCAGCAGTTACTCTCCTAGCGGGGGGTTGTACAATGAGCAGTTCTTC.

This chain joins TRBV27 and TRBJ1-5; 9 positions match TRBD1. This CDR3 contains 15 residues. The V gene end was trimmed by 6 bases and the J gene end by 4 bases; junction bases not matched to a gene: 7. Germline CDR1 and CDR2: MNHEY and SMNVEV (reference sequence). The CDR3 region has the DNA TGTGCCAGCAGGCAGACAGGGGGAGGGAATCAGCCCCAGCATTTT. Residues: CASRQTGGGNQPQHF.